The next 15 T cell receptor beta chains were all read from a single sample in a study of cytomegalovirus exposure and HLA in healthy donors. Primers: 60 Vbeta forward and 13 Jbeta reverse. TCRdb's copy holds only in-frame clones and misses some; the assay was immunoSEQ multiplex PCR. Here the sample spans 150,000 to 200,000 clones, roughly 13% being singletons. Sequencing was carried out using PBMCs. Receptors originate from a man in his fifties or sixties in good health and CMV-seropositive.

The chain carries TRBV5-5 and TRBJ1-2, with a possible D match to TRBD1 (5 bases). The CDR3 has 14 residues. Trimming cost V 5 bases and J 0 bases, with 11 bases left between them. Germline V lookup: CDR1 SGHKS, CDR2 YYEKEE (reference sequence). The CDR3 loop reads CASRSDISNYGYTF. The CDR3 DNA reads as TGTGCCAGCAGATCGGACATCTCTAACTATGGCTACACCTTC.

The gene calls are TRBV19 and TRBJ2-2; D is unclear. Deletions cut 9 bases from V and 0 bases from J, with 14 bases between. The germline V gene encodes CDR1 LNHDA and CDR2 SQIVND (reference sequence). The CDR3 runs 15 residues. The CDR3 DNA sequence: TGTGCCAGCTTGCGGTGGTCTGCGAACACCGGGGAGCTGTTTTTT. Translating gives CASLRWSANTGELFF.

The rearrangement links TRBV5-5 to TRBJ2-1, with no clear D. V gave up 0 bases and J gave up 6 bases, with 7 bases separating them. CDR3 length: 13 residues. The germline V gene encodes CDR1 SGHKS and CDR2 YYEKEE (reference sequence). Written as DNA, the CDR3 is TGTGCCAGCAGCTTGGGGGCCAGCAATGAGCAGTTCTTC. Protein: CASSLGASNEQFF.

The chain has TRBV19 and TRBJ1-5; the match to TRBD1 covers 7 bases. The CDR3 runs to 14 residues. Germline V gene lookup returns CDR1 LNHDA and CDR2 SQIVND (reference sequence). J gave up 7 bases and V 5 bases, and 8 bases lay outside the gene matches. CDR3 bases: TGTGCCAGTAGTGACGGACAGGTGAGACAGCCCCAGCATTTT. Protein sequence: CASSDGQVRQPQHF.

This clone appeared a few times. This chain joins TRBV7-9 and TRBJ2-1; TRBD2 aligns across 7 bases. The germline gives CDR1 SEHNR, CDR2 FQNEAQ (reference sequence). The CDR3 sequence is 15 residues long. V lost 3 bases to trimming and J lost 1 base; unmatched junction nucleotides: 3. For the CDR3, the DNA is TGTGCCAGCAGCTTCCTCGGGGGGTCCTACAATGAGCAGTTCTTC. Residues: CASSFLGGSYNEQFF.

The chain uses TRBV7-8 and TRBJ2-5, with 11 bases that match TRBD1. The germline CDR1 and CDR2 sequences are SGHVS and FQNEAQ. The CDR3 has 18 residues. After removal of 1 base from V and 4 bases from J, the junction contained 11 bases not matched to a gene. The CDR3 sequence is CASSLVIGQGARGETQYF. The CDR3 DNA reads as TGTGCCAGCAGCTTAGTTATTGGACAGGGGGCGAGAGGAGAGACCCAGTACTTC.

This chain uses TRBV15 with TRBJ2-2, with TRBD2 identical over 8 bases. V trimming: 5 bases; J trimming: 7 bases; junction bases outside the gene matches: 3. Germline V gene sequence: CDR1 LNHNV, CDR2 YYDKDF (reference sequence). The CDR3 is 13 amino acids. The CDR3 region is CATSWTSYGELFF. CDR3 sequence (DNA): TGTGCCACCAGCTGGACTAGCTACGGGGAGCTGTTTTTT.

The chain combines TRBV18 with TRBJ1-6, with D maybe TRBD1 (5 bases). Germline lookup yields CDR1 KGHSH and CDR2 LQKENI. This CDR3 has 14 amino acids. The V and J ends lost 1 base and 6 bases respectively, with 7 bases between them. CDR3 sequence: CASSPRRANSPLHF. The DNA of the CDR3 is TGTGCCAGCTCACCACGCAGGGCTAATTCACCCCTCCACTTT.

This clone has a handful of counts. This chain connects TRBV30 to TRBJ1-5; no clear D gene. The V end lost 3 bases, the J end lost 2 bases, and 11 bases lay between the germline ends. In germline, CDR1 is GTSNPN, CDR2 SVGIG (reference sequence). This CDR3 contains 14 residues. In DNA, the CDR3 is TGTGCCTGGAGCTCAGGAATTGGCAATCAGCCCCAGCATTTT. Residues: CAWSSGIGNQPQHF.

The chain's CDR3 is CASSPTGYEQFF. The DNA of the CDR3 is TGTGCCAGCAGCCCTACAGGGTACGAGCAGTTCTTC. The chain uses TRBV7-8 and TRBJ2-1; maybe TRBD1 (6 bases). The CDR3 sequence is 12 residues long. V was clipped by 5 bases and J by 10 bases, with 12 bases between them. Germline CDR1 reads SGHVS; CDR2 reads FQNEAQ.

This clone has more than one count but fewer than ten. V gene TRBV7-9 combines with J gene TRBJ2-5; 8 nucleotides agree with TRBD2. After removal of 5 bases from V and 5 bases from J, the junction contained 7 bases not matched to a gene. This CDR3 contains 14 residues. Germline V gene sequence: CDR1 SEHNR, CDR2 FQNEAQ (reference sequence). CDR3 amino acids: CASSNQRGLETQYF. CDR3 DNA sequence: TGTGCCAGCAGCAACCAGCGGGGGCTGGAGACCCAGTACTTC.

The chain is built from TRBV21-1 and TRBJ1-1. TRBV21-1 is tagged as a pseudogene. The CDR3 contains 15 residues. CDR3 in DNA: TGTGCCAGCGGTTGGGGGGGATTATCGAGGACTGAAGCTTTCTTT. Translation gives CASGWGGLSRTEAFF.

Remarks on this clone: The same CDR3 can be traced to other DNA sequences in this sample. The chain couples TRBV5-1 to TRBJ1-5; D ambiguous. There are 15 residues in the CDR3. Trimming cost V 0 bases and J 1 base, with 8 bases left between them. The germline CDR1 and CDR2 sequences are SGHRS and YFSETQ. This CDR3 reads CASSLGGQSNQPQHF. The CDR3 coding sequence is TGCGCCAGCAGCTTGGGAGGTCAGAGCAATCAGCCCCAGCATTTT. The full variable domain, rest sourced from reference TRBV5-1 and TRBJ1-5, is KAGVTQTPRYLIKTRGQQVTLSCSPISGHRSVSWYQQTPGQGLQFLFEYFSETQRNKGNFPGRFSGRQFSNSRSEMNVSTLELGDSALYLCASSLGGQSNQPQHFGDGTRLSIL.

As to this clone: At one end the junction does not follow the germline gene, possibly because of a read error. The chain has TRBV5-6 and TRBJ1-5, with 10 bases aligning to TRBD1. The CDR3 consists of 15 residues. Germline assignment: CDR1 SGHDT and CDR2 YYEEEE. CDR3 DNA sequence: TGTGCCAGCAGCTTCCGGGACAGGGGAAATCTGCCCCAGCATTTT. As protein: CASSFRDRGNLPQHF.

The chain uses TRBV4-1 and TRBJ2-7; maybe TRBD1 (7 bases). CDR1 and CDR2 (germline): MGHRA, YSYEKL. Trimming stripped 4 bases from V and 3 bases from J, with 19 bases between. This CDR3 comprises 16 residues. The CDR3 spells CASSRSFAGQYYEQYF. CDR3 coding DNA: TGCGCCAGCAGCCGAAGCTTCGCGGGACAGTACTACGAGCAGTACTTC.